A selection of T cell receptor beta chains follows, all from one sample in a study of blood T cell repertoires in COVID-19. Method: immunoSEQ multiplex PCR; TCRdb's copy keeps in-frame clones and lacks some. The sample contains 120,000 to 150,000 clones, over 75% of which appear only once. Sequencing used peripheral blood. These receptors all come from a man in his sixties with active or convalescent COVID-19. Each CDR3 is given with its conserved first and last residue. The order of the fields is clone size, J gene, V gene, D gene, CDR3 DNA, CDR3 protein. A D gene is named only where the DNA matches it firmly. Expanded clones get a size class; other rows say once, few or many, or leave the size out.

>NA|TRBJ1-5|TRBV19|TRBD1
TGTGCCAGTAAGAGACAGGGTCATCAGCCCCAGCATTTT
CASKRQGHQPQHF
>NA|TRBJ1-3|TRBV5-6|NA
TGTGCCAGCAGTGACCGGAGGGCCGGAAACACCATATATTTT
CASSDRRAGNTIYF
>NA|TRBJ2-7|TRBV6-6|NA
TGTGCCAGCAGCTCCGTCGGACAGCCCTACGAGCAGTACTTC
CASSSVGQPYEQYF
>few|TRBJ2-7|TRBV21-1|NA
TGTGCCAGCAGCAGGGTAGGGCGGGCGGACTCCTACGAGCAGTACTTC
CASSRVGRADSYEQYF
>NA|TRBJ2-1|TRBV6-5|NA
TGTGCCAGCAGTTATGGCGGGGATGAGCAGTTCTTC
CASSYGGDEQFF
>few|TRBJ1-1|TRBV18|NA
TGTGCCAGCTCACCTTGGGGCATACAGAGGACTGAAGCTTTCTTT
CASSPWGIQRTEAFF
>NA|TRBJ2-5|TRBV19|TRBD2
TGTGCCAGTAGGCGGTCTGGGCTAGCGGGAGACCAAGAGACCCAGTACTTC
CASRRSGLAGDQETQYF
>NA|TRBJ2-1|TRBV7-2|TRBD2
TGTGCCAGCAGCTTAATGAGTTTGTCGGCGGGAGGTGAGCAGTTCTTC
CASSLMSLSAGGEQFF
>NA|TRBJ1-5|TRBV28|TRBD1
TGTGCCAGCAGCCCTAACAGGGGGCGCGATCAGCCCCAGCATTTT
CASSPNRGRDQPQHF
>NA|TRBJ1-2|TRBV10-3|NA
TGTGCCATCAGGGCAGAGCTGGCCAGGAACTATGGCTACACCTTC
CAIRAELARNYGYTF
>NA|TRBJ1-2|TRBV29-1|TRBD1
TGCAGCGTTGGCGACAAGGGGACAGGGAACTATGGCTACACCTTC
CSVGDKGTGNYGYTF
>NA|TRBJ2-1|TRBV24-1|TRBD2
TGTGCCACCAGTGATTCGGGGACTAGCGGAAACAATGAGCAGTTCTTC
CATSDSGTSGNNEQFF
>many|TRBJ2-5|TRBV2|NA
TGTGCCAGCACCGAGGTCGGGGGAGAGACCCAGTACTTC
CASTEVGGETQYF
>NA|TRBJ2-7|TRBV7-2|TRBD1
TGTGCCAGCAGCTTAGGGACAGGGACCTACGAGCAGTACTTC
CASSLGTGTYEQYF
>NA|TRBJ2-5|TRBV27|NA
TGTGCCAGCAGTACTTATAGCGTCGAATCAGGAGAGACCCAGTACTTC
CASSTYSVESGETQYF
>once|TRBJ2-3|TRBV19|TRBD2
TGTGCCAGTACCCCAAGGGGACTAGCGGGAGGAGGGTCAGATACGCAGTATTTT
CASTPRGLAGGGSDTQYF
>NA|TRBJ1-4|TRBV5-4|NA
TGTGCCAGCAGCGCAGGGCCGCGGGAAAAACTGTTTTTT
CASSAGPREKLFF
>NA|TRBJ2-1|TRBV7-3|TRBD2
TGTGCCAGCAGCTTAAATAGCGCTAGCGGGAGCGGTGAGCAGTTCTTC
CASSLNSASGSGEQFF
>NA|TRBJ2-4|TRBV28|NA
TGTGCCAGCAGTTTGATAGGGGTAAACATTCAGTACTTC
CASSLIGVNIQYF
>NA|TRBJ1-4|TRBV30|NA
TGTGCCTGGAGTCCAGGGGCAACTAATGAAAAACTGTTTTTT
CAWSPGATNEKLFF
>NA|TRBJ2-1|TRBV19|TRBD2
TGTGCCAGTAGTGAGACTAGCGGGAGATCTTCCTACAATGAGCAGTTCTTC
CASSETSGRSSYNEQFF
>few|TRBJ2-1|TRBV28|TRBD2
TGTGCCAGCAGTTTTTTAAGGGGTAGCGGGAGGGCAGGGCCATACAATGAGCAGTTCTTC
CASSFLRGSGRAGPYNEQFF
>NA|TRBJ2-1|TRBV10-3|NA
TGTGCCATCAGTGAGACAGGGAGCTCCTACAATGAGCAGTTCTTC
CAISETGSSYNEQFF
>once|TRBJ1-2|TRBV6-5|TRBD1
TGTGCCAGCAGTTACGACAGGGGGCAAGGTGGCTACACCTTC
CASSYDRGQGGYTF
>NA|TRBJ1-3|TRBV4-3|NA
TGCGCCAGCAGCCCCCACCCCACAGCCTCTGGAAACACCATATATTTT
CASSPHPTASGNTIYF
>NA|TRBJ1-3|TRBV5-1|NA
TGCGCCAGCAGGGAGGGGTCTGGAAACACCATATATTTT
CASREGSGNTIYF
>NA|TRBJ1-2|TRBV5-1|TRBD1
TGCGCCAGCAGCTCCGGATATACACAGGGGGGTAATGGCTACACCTTC
CASSSGYTQGGNGYTF